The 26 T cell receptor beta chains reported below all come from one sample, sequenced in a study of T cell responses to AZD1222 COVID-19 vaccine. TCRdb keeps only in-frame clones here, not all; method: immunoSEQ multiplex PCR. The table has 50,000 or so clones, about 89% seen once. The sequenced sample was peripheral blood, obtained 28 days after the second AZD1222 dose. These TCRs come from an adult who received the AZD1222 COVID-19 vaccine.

For the CDR3, the DNA is TGCAGTGCTAGTGTGGACTCCTCCTACGAGCAGTACTTC. Amino acids: CSASVDSSYEQYF. The chain recombines TRBV20-1 with TRBJ2-7, with a possible D match to TRBD2 (5 bases). The CDR3 totals 13 residues. V dropped 3 bases and J dropped 0 bases, with 9 bases sitting between them. CDR1 is DFQATT and CDR2 is SNEGSKA in the germline V gene (reference sequence).

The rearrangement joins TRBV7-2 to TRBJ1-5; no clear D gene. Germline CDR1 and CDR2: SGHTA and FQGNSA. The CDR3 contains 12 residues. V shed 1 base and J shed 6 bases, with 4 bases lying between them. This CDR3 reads CASSLGGQPQHF. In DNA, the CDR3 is TGTGCCAGCAGCTTAGGTGGTCAGCCCCAGCATTTT.

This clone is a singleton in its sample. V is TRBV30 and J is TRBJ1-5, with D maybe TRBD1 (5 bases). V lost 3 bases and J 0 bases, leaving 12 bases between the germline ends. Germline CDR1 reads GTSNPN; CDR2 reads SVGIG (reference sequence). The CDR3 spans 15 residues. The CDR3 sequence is CAWRRDGDSNQPQHF. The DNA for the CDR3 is TGTGCCTGGAGAAGGGACGGTGATAGCAATCAGCCCCAGCATTTT.

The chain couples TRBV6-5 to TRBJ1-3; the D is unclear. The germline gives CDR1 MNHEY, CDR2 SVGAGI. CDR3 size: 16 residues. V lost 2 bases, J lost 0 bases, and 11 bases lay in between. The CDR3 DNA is TGTGCCAGCAGTTACGGACCGCTAAGCTCTGGAAACACCATATATTTT. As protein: CASSYGPLSSGNTIYF.

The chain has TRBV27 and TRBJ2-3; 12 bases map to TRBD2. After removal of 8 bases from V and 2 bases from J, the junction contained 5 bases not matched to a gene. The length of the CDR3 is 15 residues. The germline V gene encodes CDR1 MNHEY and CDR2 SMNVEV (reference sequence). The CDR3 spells CASRTSGIFTDTQYF. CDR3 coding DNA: TGTGCCAGCCGGACTAGCGGGATTTTCACAGATACGCAGTATTTT.

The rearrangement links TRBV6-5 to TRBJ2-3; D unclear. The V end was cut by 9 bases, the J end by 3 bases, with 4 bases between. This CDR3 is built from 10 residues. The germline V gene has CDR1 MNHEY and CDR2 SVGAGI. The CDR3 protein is CARRTDTQYF. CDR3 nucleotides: TGTGCCAGGAGAACAGATACGCAGTATTTT.

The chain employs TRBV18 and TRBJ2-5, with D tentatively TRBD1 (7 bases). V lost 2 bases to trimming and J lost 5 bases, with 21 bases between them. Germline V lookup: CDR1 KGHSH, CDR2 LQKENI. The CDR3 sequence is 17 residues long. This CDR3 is CASSPAEGARPVETQYF. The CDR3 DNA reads TGTGCCAGCTCACCAGCGGAGGGGGCGCGGCCGGTGGAGACCCAGTACTTC.

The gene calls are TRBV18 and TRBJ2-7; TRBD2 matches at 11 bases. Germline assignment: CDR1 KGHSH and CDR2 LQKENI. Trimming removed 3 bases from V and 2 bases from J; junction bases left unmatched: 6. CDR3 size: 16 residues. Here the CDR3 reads CASSPRLAGGTYEQYF. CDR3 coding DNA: TGTGCCAGCTCACCTCGCCTAGCGGGAGGCACCTACGAGCAGTACTTC.

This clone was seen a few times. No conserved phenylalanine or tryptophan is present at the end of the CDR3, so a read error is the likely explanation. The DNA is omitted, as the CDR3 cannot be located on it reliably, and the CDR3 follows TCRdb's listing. CDR3 sequence: CASGTPKS. J is TRBJ2-7 and V is TRBV12-5. Germline V lookup: CDR1 LGHNT, CDR2 FRNRAP. The CDR3 length equals 8 residues, ends included.

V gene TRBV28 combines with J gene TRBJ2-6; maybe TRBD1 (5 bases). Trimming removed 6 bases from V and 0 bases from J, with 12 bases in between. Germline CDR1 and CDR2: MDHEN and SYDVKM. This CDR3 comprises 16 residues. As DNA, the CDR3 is TGTGCCAGCAGCCATGGGGCCCCCTCTGGGGCCAACGTCCTGACTTTC. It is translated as CASSHGAPSGANVLTF. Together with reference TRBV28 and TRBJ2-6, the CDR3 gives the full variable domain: DVKVTQSSRYLVKRTGEKVFLECVQDMDHENMFWYRQDPGLGLRLIYFSYDVKMKEKGDIPEGYSVSREKKERFSLILESASTNQTSMYLCASSHGAPSGANVLTFGAGSRLTVL.

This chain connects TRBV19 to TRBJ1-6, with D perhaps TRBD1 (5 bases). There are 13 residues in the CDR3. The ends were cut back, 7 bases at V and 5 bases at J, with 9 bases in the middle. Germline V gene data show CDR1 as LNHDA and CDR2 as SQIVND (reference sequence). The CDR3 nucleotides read TGTGCCAGTAAGCGGGGGGATAATTCACCCCTCCACTTT. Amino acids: CASKRGDNSPLHF.

CDR3 nucleotides: TGCAGGTCTCAGGGCTACACCTTC. Residues: CRSQGYTF. The rearrangement joins TRBV29-1 to TRBJ1-2; no clear D gene. CDR3 size: 8 residues. CDR1 is SQVTM and CDR2 is ANQGSEA in the germline V gene.

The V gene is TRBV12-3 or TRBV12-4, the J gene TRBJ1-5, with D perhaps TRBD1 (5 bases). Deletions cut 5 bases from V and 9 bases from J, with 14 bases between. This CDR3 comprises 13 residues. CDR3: CASSKGRIWPQHF. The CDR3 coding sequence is TGTGCCAGCAGTAAGGGGCGGATCTGGCCCCAGCATTTT.

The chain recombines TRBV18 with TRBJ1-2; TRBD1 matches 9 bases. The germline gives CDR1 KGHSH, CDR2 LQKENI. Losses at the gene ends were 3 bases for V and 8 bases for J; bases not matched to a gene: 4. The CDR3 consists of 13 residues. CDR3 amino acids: CASSPRTGDGYTF. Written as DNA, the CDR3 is TGTGCCAGCTCACCCCGGACAGGGGACGGCTACACCTTC.

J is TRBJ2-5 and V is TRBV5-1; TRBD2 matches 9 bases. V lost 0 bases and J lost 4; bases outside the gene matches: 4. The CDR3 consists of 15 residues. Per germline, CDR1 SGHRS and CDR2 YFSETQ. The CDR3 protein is CASSLAELAGETQYF. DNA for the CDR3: TGCGCCAGCAGCTTGGCCGAACTAGCGGGAGAGACCCAGTACTTC.

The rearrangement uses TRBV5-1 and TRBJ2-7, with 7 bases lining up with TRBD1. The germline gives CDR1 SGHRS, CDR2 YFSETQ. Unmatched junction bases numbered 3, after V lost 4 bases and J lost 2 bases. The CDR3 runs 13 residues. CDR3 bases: TGCGCCAGCAGCGAGGGGACAGCCTACGAGCAGTACTTC. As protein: CASSEGTAYEQYF.

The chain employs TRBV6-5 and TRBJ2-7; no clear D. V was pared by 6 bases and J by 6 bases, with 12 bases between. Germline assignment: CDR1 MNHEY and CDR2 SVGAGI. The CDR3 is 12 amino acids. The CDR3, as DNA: TGTGCCAGCAGCCGGCTCGGCGGCGAGCAGTACTTC. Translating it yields CASSRLGGEQYF.

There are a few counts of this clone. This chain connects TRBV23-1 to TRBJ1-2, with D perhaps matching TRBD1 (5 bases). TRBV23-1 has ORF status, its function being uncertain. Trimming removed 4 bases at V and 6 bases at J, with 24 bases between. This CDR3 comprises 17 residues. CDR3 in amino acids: CASSLHRGPWVKHGYTF. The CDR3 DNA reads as TGCGCCAGCAGTCTACACCGGGGCCCCTGGGTCAAGCATGGCTACACCTTC.

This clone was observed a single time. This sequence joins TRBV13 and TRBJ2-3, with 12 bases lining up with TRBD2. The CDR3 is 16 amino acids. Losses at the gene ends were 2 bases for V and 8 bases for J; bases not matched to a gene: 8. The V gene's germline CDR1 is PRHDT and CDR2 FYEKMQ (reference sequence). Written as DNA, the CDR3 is TGTGCCAGCAGCTTATTTCTAGCGGGGGGGCCAGTTACGCAGTATTTT. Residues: CASSLFLAGGPVTQYF.

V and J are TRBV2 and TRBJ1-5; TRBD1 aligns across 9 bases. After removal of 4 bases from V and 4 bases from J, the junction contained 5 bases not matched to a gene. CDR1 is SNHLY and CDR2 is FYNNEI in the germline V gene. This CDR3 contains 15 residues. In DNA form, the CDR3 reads TGTGCCAGCAGTGCCATGACAGGGGGAAATCAGCCCCAGCATTTT. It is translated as CASSAMTGGNQPQHF.

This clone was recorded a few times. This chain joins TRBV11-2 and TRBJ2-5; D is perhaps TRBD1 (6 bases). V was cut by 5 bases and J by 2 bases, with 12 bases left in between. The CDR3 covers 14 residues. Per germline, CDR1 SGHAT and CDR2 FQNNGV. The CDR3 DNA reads TGTGCCAGCAGCCAAGGACAGTGGCAAGAGACCCAGTACTTC. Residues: CASSQGQWQETQYF. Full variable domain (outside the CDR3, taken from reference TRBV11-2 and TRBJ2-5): EAGVAQSPRYKIIEKRQSVAFWCNPISGHATLYWYQQILGQGPKLLIQFQNNGVVDDSQLPKDRFSAERLKGVDSTLKIQPAKLEDSAVYLCASSQGQWQETQYFGPGTRLLVL.

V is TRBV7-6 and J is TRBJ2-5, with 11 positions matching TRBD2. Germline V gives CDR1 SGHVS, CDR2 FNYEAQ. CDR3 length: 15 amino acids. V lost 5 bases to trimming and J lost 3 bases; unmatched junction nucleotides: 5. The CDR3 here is CASSAPTSGEETQYF. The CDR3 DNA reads TGTGCCAGCAGCGCCCCGACTAGCGGGGAAGAGACCCAGTACTTC.

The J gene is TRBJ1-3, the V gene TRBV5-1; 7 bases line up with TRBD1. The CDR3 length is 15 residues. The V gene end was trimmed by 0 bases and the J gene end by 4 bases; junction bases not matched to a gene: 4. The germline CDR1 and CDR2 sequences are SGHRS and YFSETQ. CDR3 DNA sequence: TGCGCCAGCAGCTTGGCCGGGACAGCCGGAAACACCATATATTTT. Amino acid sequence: CASSLAGTAGNTIYF.

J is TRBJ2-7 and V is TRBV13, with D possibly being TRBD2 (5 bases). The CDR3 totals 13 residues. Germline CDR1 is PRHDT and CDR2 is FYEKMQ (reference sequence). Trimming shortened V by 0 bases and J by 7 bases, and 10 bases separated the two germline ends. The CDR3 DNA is TGTGCCAGCAGCTTAGGTTTACCGGGGGAGCAGTACTTC. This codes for CASSLGLPGEQYF.

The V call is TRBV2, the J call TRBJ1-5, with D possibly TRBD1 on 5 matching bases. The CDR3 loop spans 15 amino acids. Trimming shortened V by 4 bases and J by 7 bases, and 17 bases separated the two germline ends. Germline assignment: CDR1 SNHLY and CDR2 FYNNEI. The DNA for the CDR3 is TGTGCCAGCAGTGTAGGGCAGGGTTTGGGACAGCCCCAGCATTTT. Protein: CASSVGQGLGQPQHF. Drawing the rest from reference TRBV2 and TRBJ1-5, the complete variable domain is EPEVTQTPSHQVTQMGQEVILRCVPISNHLYFYWYRQILGQKVEFLVSFYNNEISEKSEIFDDQFSVERPDGSNFTLKIRSTKLEDSAMYFCASSVGQGLGQPQHFGDGTRLSIL.

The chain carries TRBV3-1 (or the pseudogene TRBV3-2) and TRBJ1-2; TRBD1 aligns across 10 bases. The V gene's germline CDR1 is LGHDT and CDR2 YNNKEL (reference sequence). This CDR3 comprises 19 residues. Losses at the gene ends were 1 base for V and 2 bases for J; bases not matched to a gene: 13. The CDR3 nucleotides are TGTGCCAGCAGCCAAGCAGGGACAGGGGCATTTGGGGGGAACTATGGCTACACCTTC. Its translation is CASSQAGTGAFGGNYGYTF.